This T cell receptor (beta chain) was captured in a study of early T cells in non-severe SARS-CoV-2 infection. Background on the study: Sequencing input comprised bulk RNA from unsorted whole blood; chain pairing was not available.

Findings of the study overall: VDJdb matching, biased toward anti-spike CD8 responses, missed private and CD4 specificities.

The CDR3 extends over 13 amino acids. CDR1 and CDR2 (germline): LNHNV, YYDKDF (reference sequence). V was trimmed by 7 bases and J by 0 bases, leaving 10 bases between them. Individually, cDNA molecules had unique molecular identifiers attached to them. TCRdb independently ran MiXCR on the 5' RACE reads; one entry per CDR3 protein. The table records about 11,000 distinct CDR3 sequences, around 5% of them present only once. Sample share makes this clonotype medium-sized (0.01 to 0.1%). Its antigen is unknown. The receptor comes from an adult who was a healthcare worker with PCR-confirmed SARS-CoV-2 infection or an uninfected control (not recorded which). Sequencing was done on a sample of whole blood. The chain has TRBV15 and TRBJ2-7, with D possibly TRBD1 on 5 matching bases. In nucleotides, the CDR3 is TGTGCCACCACCCCCAGGGACTCCTACGAGCAGTACTTC. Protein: CATTPRDSYEQYF.